This TCR beta chain was retrieved from a study of CD8+ T cells in alopecia areata. Study-wide results and caveats: Higher clonality and more expanded CD8+ clones appeared in lesional than normal scalp.

As the sequencing template, cDNA was produced by extracting RNA and reverse transcribing it. Only in-frame clones appear in the TCRdb table, and some are missing; sequencing was by immunoSEQ multiplex PCR. The sample has approximately 29,000 clones, about three quarters seen once; the top ten hold under 20%. On this clone itself: The antigen is unknown. This specimen includes other DNA sequences encoding the same CDR3.

The CDR3 extends over 15 amino acids. Per the germline V gene, CDR1 is MNHEY and CDR2 is SVGAGI. The junction had 6 bases not matched to a gene; V was cut back by 2 bases and J by 5 bases. Sequencing was performed on NKG2D-low CD8+ T cells sorted from blood. The origin of this receptor is a human donor with alopecia areata. This sequence joins TRBV6-5 and TRBJ2-5, with 9 bases fitting TRBD2. This CDR3 reads CASSYGGGAFETQYF. CDR3 DNA: TGTGCCAGCAGTTACGGCGGGGGGGCCTTTGAGACCCAGTACTTC.